These T cell receptor beta chains were read from a single sample in a study of spatial heterogeneity in lung cancer. TCRdb processed the 5' RACE reads anew with MiXCR; each CDR3 protein has one entry. The top ten clones hold roughly a fifth of a sample with tens of thousands of distinct CDR3 sequences, roughly a fifth of them seen once. The source was PBMCs, collected at follow-up. Every receptor here comes from a male donor with early-stage non-small cell lung cancer. CDR3s include the opening cysteine and the closing phenylalanine or tryptophan. A D gene is named only where the DNA matches it firmly. Some rows have no size entry. The others give once, few or many, or a class for an expanded clone.

clone_size	v_call	j_call	d_call	cdr3_nt	cdr3_aa
NA	TRBV6-5	TRBJ1-2	TRBD1	TGTGCCAGCACCCGACAGGGGTCCCTCTATGGCTACACCTTC	CASTRQGSLYGYTF
NA	TRBV12-3/TRBV12-4	TRBJ1-1	TRBD1	TGTGCCAGCATCCGGGACAGGTTGAACACTGAAGCTTTCTTT	CASIRDRLNTEAFF
NA	TRBV4-3	TRBJ2-3	TRBD1	TGCGCCAGCAGCCAACGACAGGGTGCAGATACGCAGTATTTT	CASSQRQGADTQYF
NA	TRBV2	TRBJ2-3	TRBD1	TGTGCCAGCAGCCGACAGGGATTGCGTACAGATACGCAGTATTTT	CASSRQGLRTDTQYF
few	TRBV11-2	TRBJ2-3	TRBD2	TGTGCCAGCAGCTCGGCGGGGGGGCGTATAACTGATACGCAGTATTTT	CASSSAGGRITDTQYF
NA	TRBV7-2	TRBJ2-3	NA	TGTGCCAGCAGCTTAGCTGGCGGGGGCTCAGATACGCAGTATTTT	CASSLAGGGSDTQYF
many	TRBV6-1	TRBJ2-5	NA	TGTGCCAGCAGTGAAGCCCTCGACATACAAGAGACCCAGTACTTC	CASSEALDIQETQYF
few	TRBV5-1	TRBJ2-1	NA	TGCGCCAGCACCTGGGGGAACTCCTACAATGAGCAGTTCTTC	CASTWGNSYNEQFF
few	TRBV5-4	TRBJ2-3	NA	TGTGCCAGCAGCTTCGGTGGGGCAGATACGCAGTATTTT	CASSFGGADTQYF
once	TRBV18	TRBJ2-1	NA	TGTGCCAGCTCCCAACAGGGTAATGAGCAGTTCTTC	CASSQQGNEQFF
few	TRBV19	TRBJ2-2	TRBD2	TGTGCCACGCGCGGGACTAGGAACACCGGGGAGCTGTTTTTT	CATRGTRNTGELFF
NA	TRBV29-1	TRBJ2-1	TRBD1	TGCAGCGTGGGGACAGGAATTAGCACCTACAATGAGCAGTTCTTC	CSVGTGISTYNEQFF
NA	TRBV5-1	TRBJ2-7	NA	TGCGCCAGCAGCGGTAGCGCCTACGAGCAGTACTTC	CASSGSAYEQYF
NA	TRBV20-1	TRBJ2-1	TRBD1	TGCAGTGCAGACAGGGTAGCTGAGCAGTTCTTC	CSADRVAEQFF
NA	TRBV7-2	TRBJ2-3	NA	TGTGCCAGCGGGCTCCGGGCGGGCACAGATACGCAGTATTTT	CASGLRAGTDTQYF
NA	TRBV7-8	TRBJ1-5	NA	TGTGCCAGCAGCTTAGACCTGACGGGTTCGGTAAAACAGGGCAATCAGCCCCAGCATTTT	CASSLDLTGSVKQGNQPQHF
few	TRBV29-1	TRBJ2-5	TRBD2	TGCAGCGTTGAGGTAGCGGGAGGCCGGGATATAGAGACCCAGTACTTC	CSVEVAGGRDIETQYF
NA	TRBV6-5	TRBJ2-2	NA	TGTGCCAGCACCAACGTGCAGGGATACACCGGGGAGCTGTTTTTT	CASTNVQGYTGELFF
few	TRBV7-2	TRBJ1-1	NA	TGTGCCAGCATCTCTTCAGGGCTTTCAGGAGCTTTCTTT	CASISSGLSGAFF
NA	TRBV9	TRBJ2-5	NA	TGTGCCAGCAGCGTAAGTTTACAAGAGACCCAGTACTTC	CASSVSLQETQYF
many	TRBV5-1	TRBJ1-3	NA	TGCGCCAGCAGCTCCACAGGGTTTGGAAACACCATATATTTT	CASSSTGFGNTIYF
many	TRBV3-1	TRBJ1-5	NA	TGTGCCAGCAGCCCTCGCGCCGGTCAGCCCCAGCATTTT	CASSPRAGQPQHF
once	TRBV12-3/TRBV12-4	TRBJ1-5	NA	TGTGCCAGCAGTACGAGCGGGTTGGATCAGCCCCAGCATTTT	CASSTSGLDQPQHF
NA	TRBV30	TRBJ1-5	NA	TGTGCCTGGAGTGAGGGCCGGGTAGGGCCCCAGCATTTT	CAWSEGRVGPQHF
many	TRBV2	TRBJ2-2	TRBD1	TGTGCCAGCGGTGGACAGGGGATCACCGGGGAGCTGTTTTTT	CASGGQGITGELFF
few	TRBV12-3/TRBV12-4	TRBJ1-2	TRBD1	TGTGCCAGCAGTCCACGCCAGGGGGGATATGGCTACACCTTC	CASSPRQGGYGYTF
few	TRBV29-1	TRBJ2-1	NA	TGCAGCGTTGAAAGGGGGAGCTCCTACAATGAGCAGTTCTTC	CSVERGSSYNEQFF
medium-sized	TRBV6-2/TRBV6-3	TRBJ2-7	NA	TGTGCCAGCCGTCTAGAGGGGAACCTTGTCCACGAGCAGTACTTC	CASRLEGNLVHEQYF
once	TRBV6-5	TRBJ1-6	TRBD1	TGTGCCAGCAGACGGGACAGGGGGAGCAATTCACCCCTCCACTTT	CASRRDRGSNSPLHF
NA	TRBV5-4	TRBJ2-7	TRBD1	TGTGCCAGCAGCTTCGGGACAGGGAACCGCGAGCAGTACTTC	CASSFGTGNREQYF
NA	TRBV4-2	TRBJ2-7	NA	TGTGCCAGCAGCCAAGATTCGGCCCCGAGGGAGCAGTACTTC	CASSQDSAPREQYF
few	TRBV19	TRBJ1-2	TRBD1	TGTGCCAGTAGGAGGGACAGCACCTATGGCTACACCTTC	CASRRDSTYGYTF
many	TRBV30	TRBJ1-4	NA	TGTGCCTGGAACCGGGACCGCGGATTGAAGGAAAAACTGTTTTTT	CAWNRDRGLKEKLFF
few	TRBV3-1	TRBJ2-1	TRBD2	TGTGCCAGCAGCCAAGATCTAACCAGCGGGAGAGGGTTTGAGCAGTTCTTC	CASSQDLTSGRGFEQFF
few	TRBV7-2	TRBJ2-5	NA	TGTGCCAGCAGCCCCATTGGTCGGGAGACCCAGTACTTC	CASSPIGRETQYF
NA	TRBV7-8	TRBJ1-2	TRBD1	TGTGCCAGCAGCCGGGGACAGGGGGCAGGCGCTGGCTACACCTTC	CASSRGQGAGAGYTF
many	TRBV19	TRBJ2-1	TRBD2	TGTGCCAGTACCACCCTAGCGGGAGTGAACAATGAGCAGTTCTTC	CASTTLAGVNNEQFF
NA	TRBV7-8	TRBJ2-3	NA	TGTGCCAGCAGCTTAGGGGCCAGCGGCACAGATACGCAGTATTTT	CASSLGASGTDTQYF
many	TRBV5-1	TRBJ2-7	TRBD2	TGCGCCAGCAGCTTGCAGGGAGGGTTTTACGAGCAGTACTTC	CASSLQGGFYEQYF
few	TRBV20-1	TRBJ2-3	NA	TGCAGTGCTCCCCCGACTGGCCAGACGCAGTATTTT	CSAPPTGQTQYF
few	TRBV15	TRBJ1-2	NA	TGTGCCACCAGCAGAGATCTCCACAGGACTGGCGGCTACACCTTC	CATSRDLHRTGGYTF
few	TRBV12-3/TRBV12-4	TRBJ1-1	NA	TGTGCCAGCAGTTTACGATCTGGGGACACTGAAGCTTTCTTT	CASSLRSGDTEAFF
NA	TRBV28	TRBJ1-5	NA	TGTGCCAGCAGTCCAGATTCAGAAAGCAATCAGCCCCAGCATTTT	CASSPDSESNQPQHF
NA	TRBV6-5	TRBJ2-1	TRBD2	TGTGCCAGCAGCCGAGACCGGGACTACCAAAATGAGCAGTTCTTT	CASSRDRDYQNEQFF
few	TRBV20-1	TRBJ2-4	NA	TGCAGTGCTAGAGATTTACAAAACATTCAGTACTTC	CSARDLQNIQYF
few	TRBV24-1	TRBJ2-5	NA	TGTGCCACCAGTCACGGATACCAAGAGACCCAGTACTTC	CATSHGYQETQYF